This TCR beta chain was identified during a study of blood T cell repertoires in COVID-19. Study summary: The United States, Italy and Spain provided the acute and convalescent COVID-19 samples.

Trimming at V came to 2 bases and at J to 8 bases, leaving 6 bases not matched to a gene. Germline V gives CDR1 SGHDT, CDR2 YYEEEE. The CDR3 is 15 amino acids. TCRdb keeps only in-frame clones here, not all; method: immunoSEQ multiplex PCR. The profile shows 150,000 to 200,000 clones, around 90% of them singletons. The clonotype comes from a man in his fifties with acute or convalescent COVID-19. V gene TRBV5-6 combines with J gene TRBJ1-6; TRBD1 matches 8 bases. Source material: peripheral blood. The CDR3 DNA follows: TGTGCCAGCAGCTTTTTGGACAGGGAGCATTCACCCCTCCACTTT. Translation: CASSFLDREHSPLHF.